One and the same sample provided the 3 T cell receptor beta chains below, sequenced in a study of molecular identifiers for immune sequencing clone quantification. TCRdb called the PCR reads again in MiXCR, with one record for every CDR3 protein. Of about 320,000 distinct CDR3 sequences listed, over 20% are singletons. What was sequenced was naive CD8+ T cells from blood, with Jurkat cell RNA spiked in. This sample's subset: FACS-sorted CD8+CD4-CCR7+CD45RA+ naive T cells. Source of these receptors: a human donor in good health. Some libraries in this study had Jurkat cell RNA spiked in.

This clonotype was seen at least ten times. The chain uses TRBV7-9 and TRBJ2-1, with 9 bases that match TRBD2. CDR3 length: 13 amino acids. Germline trimming cut 8 bases from V and 12 bases from J; bases unmatched to any gene: 11. Germline V gene sequence: CDR1 SEHNR, CDR2 FQNEAQ (reference sequence). The CDR3 here is CASGGLAVTGQFF. DNA for the CDR3: TGTGCCAGCGGGGGACTAGCCGTGACGGGGCAGTTCTTC.

This clonotype was seen repeatedly, ten times or more. V usage is TRBV20-1 and J usage is TRBJ2-7, with 10 bases fitting TRBD2. The CDR3 has 15 amino acids. Trimming removed 0 bases from V and 3 bases from J; junction bases left unmatched: 5. Germline lookup yields CDR1 DFQATT and CDR2 SNEGSKA (reference sequence). The CDR3 is CSARDFRTSGYEQYF. CDR3 sequence (DNA): TGCAGTGCTAGAGATTTCCGGACTAGCGGCTACGAGCAGTACTTC.

This clonotype was counted ten times or more. The V and J genes are TRBV5-4 and TRBJ2-5, with 9 bases aligning to TRBD1. Germline trimming cut 4 bases from V and 1 base from J; bases unmatched to any gene: 5. This CDR3 comprises 15 residues. The germline CDR1 and CDR2 sequences are SGHNT and YYREEE (reference sequence). CDR3 sequence (DNA): TGTGCCAGCAGCCAACTGGACAGGGGCCAAGAGACCCAGTACTTC. It translates to CASSQLDRGQETQYF.